These 22 T cell receptor beta chains originate from one sample sequenced in a study of T cell repertoires in cytomegalovirus infection. TCRdb re-derived calls from the reads in MiXCR, one entry per CDR3 protein. The data contain a few hundred thousand distinct CDR3 sequences, roughly 43% of them singletons. Their recognized antigens are unknown. The sample here was cultured PBMCs, taken from culture after CMV antigen stimulation. The receptors shown here come from a human donor in good health (CMV status not recorded). Some clones in this sample may be carry-over from other donors' samples.

The count of this clonotype is one. The chain recombines TRBV11-2 with TRBJ1-6, with D perhaps TRBD1 (5 bases). This CDR3 is 17 amino acids long. Looked up from germline, CDR1 is SGHAT and CDR2 is FQNNGV. Trimming took off 3 bases at V and 0 bases at J, with 12 bases between the two ends. The chain's CDR3 is CASSFQGGSSYNSPLHF. CDR3 in DNA: TGTGCCAGCAGCTTTCAGGGAGGGAGCTCCTATAATTCACCCCTCCACTTT.

The chain is built from TRBV11-2 and TRBJ2-3; D uncertain. The CDR3 is 12 residues long. CDR1 SGHAT and CDR2 FQNNGV come from the germline V gene. V lost 5 bases and J 4 bases, leaving 7 bases between the germline ends. The CDR3 nucleotides are TGTGCCAGCAGCAGACAAGCAGATACGCAGTATTTT. It translates to CASSRQADTQYF.

V gene TRBV19 combines with J gene TRBJ1-6; TRBD1 aligns across 10 bases. In germline, CDR1 is LNHDA, CDR2 SQIVND (reference sequence). The CDR3 is 16 amino acids. The junction had 6 bases not matched to a gene; V was cut back by 4 bases and J by 6 bases. The chain's CDR3 is CASSRTRDRGNSPLHF. As DNA, the CDR3 is TGTGCCAGTAGTAGGACCCGGGACAGGGGTAATTCACCCCTCCACTTT.

The V and J genes are TRBV2 and TRBJ2-5, with D perhaps TRBD2 (5 bases). Trimming stripped 0 bases from V and 9 bases from J, with 11 bases between. Germline CDR1 reads SNHLY; CDR2 reads FYNNEI. CDR3 size: 13 residues. CDR3 nucleotide sequence: TGTGCCAGCAGTGAAGCCGAGGGAGTTGCCCAGTACTTC. This codes for CASSEAEGVAQYF.

This clonotype showed up just a few times. V usage is TRBV24-1 and J usage is TRBJ2-3, with 8 nucleotides matching TRBD2. Germline-derived CDR1 and CDR2 are KGHDR and SFDVKD. The V and J ends lost 1 base and 0 bases, in that order; junction bases with no gene match: 2. The CDR3 runs 16 residues. The CDR3 loop reads CATSDFSGGSTDTQYF. DNA of the CDR3: TGTGCCACCAGTGATTTCAGCGGGGGTAGCACAGATACGCAGTATTTT.

V and J are TRBV20-1 and TRBJ2-5; the D gene could be TRBD1 or TRBD2 (5 bases each). V was pared by 2 bases and J by 1 base, with 14 bases between. Germline V gene lookup returns CDR1 DFQATT and CDR2 SNEGSKA (reference sequence). The CDR3 covers 15 residues. In DNA form, the CDR3 reads TGCAGTGCTAGAAGCCTCCGGGACCTCCAAGAGACCCAGTACTTC. This codes for CSARSLRDLQETQYF.

This clonotype was detected only a few times. The rearrangement uses TRBV7-2 and TRBJ2-2; D remains unclear. Germline CDR1 and CDR2: SGHTA and FQGNSA. The V gene lost 2 bases and the J gene lost 3 bases, with 7 bases spanning the gap. This CDR3 is built from 14 residues. CDR3 coding DNA: TGTGCCAGCAGCTTATTGTGGGACACCGGGGAGCTGTTTTTT. Protein sequence: CASSLLWDTGELFF.

The rearrangement uses TRBV18 and TRBJ1-4; maybe TRBD1 (5 bases). The length of the CDR3 is 15 residues. Germline-derived CDR1 and CDR2 are KGHSH and LQKENI. Trimming removed 1 base at V and 10 bases at J, with 16 bases between. The CDR3 spells CASSPREGDRVKLFF. CDR3 bases: TGTGCCAGCTCACCACGGGAAGGGGACCGGGTAAAACTGTTTTTT.

This clonotype has more than one count but fewer than ten. The chain is built from TRBV2 and TRBJ2-7; no clear D gene. Germline V lookup: CDR1 SNHLY, CDR2 FYNNEI. V lost 4 bases and J lost 3, with 10 bases in between. CDR3 length: 13 residues. CDR3 protein: CASSGANNYEQYF. The DNA for the CDR3 is TGTGCCAGCAGTGGGGCTAATAACTACGAGCAGTACTTC. The full variable domain, completed using reference TRBV2 and TRBJ2-7, is EPEVTQTPSHQVTQMGQEVILRCVPISNHLYFYWYRQILGQKVEFLVSFYNNEISEKSEIFDDQFSVERPDGSNFTLKIRSTKLEDSAMYFCASSGANNYEQYFGPGTRLTVT.

Ten or more counts support this clonotype. The rearrangement joins TRBV7-2 to TRBJ2-7; tentative D call: TRBD2 (6 bases). CDR1 and CDR2 from the germline V gene are SGHTA and FQGNSA. The germline V and J ends were trimmed by 3 bases and 0 bases, with 9 bases remaining between them. The CDR3 length is 14 residues. This chain's CDR3 is CASSFRRDSYEQYF. Here the CDR3 DNA reads TGTGCCAGCAGCTTTCGGCGGGACTCCTACGAGCAGTACTTC.

V and J are TRBV11-2 and TRBJ2-3; D call uncertain. Germline V gene data show CDR1 as SGHAT and CDR2 as FQNNGV. There are 12 residues in the CDR3. The V end was cut by 6 bases, the J end by 2 bases, with 6 bases between. The CDR3 loop is CASRLVTDTQYF. DNA of the CDR3: TGTGCCAGCAGGCTAGTCACAGATACGCAGTATTTT.

There are a few counts of this clonotype. CDR3 amino acids: CASSPGGAWGEQYF. CDR3 coding DNA: TGTGCCAGCAGCCCCGGGGGTGCGTGGGGCGAGCAGTACTTC. The chain links TRBV7-2 to TRBJ2-7, with D perhaps matching TRBD2 (6 bases). CDR3 size: 14 residues. With 5 bases removed from V and 6 bases from J, the gap between germline ends came to 17 bases. Germline-derived CDR1 and CDR2 are SGHTA and FQGNSA.

This clonotype turned up a few times. This chain connects TRBV7-6 to TRBJ2-5; 9 nucleotides align to TRBD1. This CDR3 comprises 14 residues. Germline V lookup: CDR1 SGHVS, CDR2 FNYEAQ. Unmatched junction bases numbered 4, after V lost 5 bases and J lost 3 bases. This chain's CDR3 is CASSQTGGKETQYF. The CDR3 DNA reads TGTGCCAGCAGCCAGACAGGGGGAAAAGAGACCCAGTACTTC.

The table lists this clonotype with a few counts. The chain is built from TRBV7-9 and TRBJ2-7; TRBD1 aligns across 7 bases. In germline, CDR1 is SEHNR, CDR2 FQNEAQ (reference sequence). V dropped 6 bases and J dropped 6; count of bases not matched to a gene: 5. There are 12 residues in the CDR3. CDR3 DNA sequence: TGTGCCAGCAGTCTGACAGGGATCGAGCAGTACTTC. As protein: CASSLTGIEQYF.

This clonotype was counted a few times. The chain carries TRBV10-3 and TRBJ2-1; 8 nucleotides align to TRBD2. CDR1 and CDR2 (germline): ENHRY, SYGVKD. There are 14 residues in the CDR3. With 6 bases clipped from V and 7 bases from J, the junction kept 8 bases outside the gene matches. In DNA, the CDR3 is TGTGCCATCAGACCCATGACTAGCGTAAATGAGCAGTTCTTC. Its protein product is CAIRPMTSVNEQFF.

The rearrangement uses TRBV5-1 and TRBJ2-3, with D tentatively TRBD1 (5 bases). Trimming pared 0 bases from V and 5 bases from J, leaving 16 bases between. The length of the CDR3 is 16 residues. The germline CDR1 and CDR2 sequences are SGHRS and YFSETQ. The CDR3 DNA sequence: TGCGCCAGCAGCTTGGCCGGCGGCAGGGTAGGAGATACGCAGTATTTT. Translated: CASSLAGGRVGDTQYF.

V and J are TRBV28 and TRBJ2-3, with a tentative D call TRBD2 (6 bases). This CDR3 is 13 amino acids long. Germline CDR1 and CDR2: MDHEN and SYDVKM. Deletions cut 6 bases from V and 5 bases from J, with 12 bases between. As DNA, the CDR3 is TGTGCCAGCAGCTCTAGCGCGCGAGATACGCAGTATTTT. This gives the protein CASSSSARDTQYF. Full variable domain (missing parts from reference TRBV28 and TRBJ2-3): DVKVTQSSRYLVKRTGEKVFLECVQDMDHENMFWYRQDPGLGLRLIYFSYDVKMKEKGDIPEGYSVSREKKERFSLILESASTNQTSMYLCASSSSARDTQYFGPGTRLTVL.

J is TRBJ2-1 and V is TRBV13; D uncertain. V was trimmed by 3 bases and J by 0 bases, leaving 9 bases between them. This CDR3 has 15 residues. Germline CDR1 reads PRHDT; CDR2 reads FYEKMQ (reference sequence). The CDR3 coding sequence is TGTGCCAGCAGCTTCCGCTCGAGCTCCTACAATGAGCAGTTCTTC. It translates to CASSFRSSSYNEQFF.

V and J are TRBV7-2 and TRBJ2-5; no reliable D call. CDR3 length equals 13 residues. Germline V gives CDR1 SGHTA, CDR2 FQGNSA. The V end lost 1 base, the J end lost 2 bases, and 5 bases lay between the germline ends. The CDR3 DNA reads as TGTGCCAGCAGCTTAGTTTGGCAAGAGACCCAGTACTTC. This encodes CASSLVWQETQYF.

There are a few counts of this clonotype. The CDR3 protein is CASSFGARNEKLFF. The CDR3 DNA follows: TGTGCCAGCAGCTTTGGGGCACGTAATGAAAAACTGTTTTTT. This chain links TRBV11-2 with TRBJ1-4; tentative D call: TRBD1 (5 bases). Trimming pared 3 bases from V and 4 bases from J, leaving 9 bases between. Germline loops: CDR1 SGHAT, CDR2 FQNNGV. The CDR3 runs to 14 residues.

This clonotype was observed a single time. CDR3 amino acids: CASNRGVKGRLNTEAFF. DNA for the CDR3: TGTGCCAGTAATAGGGGGGTCAAAGGGCGGTTGAACACTGAAGCTTTCTTT. The chain uses TRBV19 and TRBJ1-1, with D possibly matching TRBD1 (6 bases). The germline V and J ends were trimmed by 7 bases and 0 bases, with 21 bases remaining between them. This CDR3 spans 17 amino acids. Germline loops: CDR1 LNHDA, CDR2 SQIVND (reference sequence).

This clonotype was recorded a few times. The CDR3 bases are TGTGCCAGCAGCCCGACCCAGGACAGGGGTGACGAGCAGTACTTC. Its protein product is CASSPTQDRGDEQYF. The chain recombines TRBV7-9 with TRBJ2-7, with TRBD1 identical over 9 bases. Trimming removed 5 bases from V and 5 bases from J; junction bases left unmatched: 10. The CDR3 consists of 15 residues. Germline loops: CDR1 SEHNR, CDR2 FQNEAQ (reference sequence).